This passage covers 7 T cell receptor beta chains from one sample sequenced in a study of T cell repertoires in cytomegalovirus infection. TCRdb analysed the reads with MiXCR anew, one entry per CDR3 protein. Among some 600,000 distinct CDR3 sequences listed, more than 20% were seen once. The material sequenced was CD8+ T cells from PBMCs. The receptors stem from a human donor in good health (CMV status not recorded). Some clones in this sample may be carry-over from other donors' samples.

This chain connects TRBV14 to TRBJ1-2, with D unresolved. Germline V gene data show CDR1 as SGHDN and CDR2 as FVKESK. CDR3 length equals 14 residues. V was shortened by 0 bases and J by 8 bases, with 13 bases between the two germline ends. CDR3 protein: CASSQDLQIDGYTF. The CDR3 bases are TGTGCCAGCAGCCAAGATTTGCAGATCGACGGCTACACCTTC.

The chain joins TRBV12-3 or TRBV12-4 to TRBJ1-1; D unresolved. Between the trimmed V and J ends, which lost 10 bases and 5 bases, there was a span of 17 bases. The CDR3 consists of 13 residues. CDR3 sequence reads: CAILHPSQTEAFF. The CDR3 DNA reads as TGTGCCATTCTCCACCCCTCCCAAACTGAAGCTTTCTTT.

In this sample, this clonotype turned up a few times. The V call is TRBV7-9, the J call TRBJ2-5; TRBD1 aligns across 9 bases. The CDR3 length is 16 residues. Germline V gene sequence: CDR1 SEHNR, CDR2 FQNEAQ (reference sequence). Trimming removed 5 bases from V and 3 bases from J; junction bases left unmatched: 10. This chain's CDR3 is CASSTIDDRGKETQYF. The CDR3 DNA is TGTGCCAGCAGCACAATTGATGACAGGGGGAAAGAGACCCAGTACTTC.

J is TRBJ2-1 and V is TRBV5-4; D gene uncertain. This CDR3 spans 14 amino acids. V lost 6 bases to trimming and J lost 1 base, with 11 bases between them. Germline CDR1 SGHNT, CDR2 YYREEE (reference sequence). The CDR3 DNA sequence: TGTGCCAGCACCACGGAGTCGTCCTACAATGAGCAGTTCTTC. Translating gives CASTTESSYNEQFF.

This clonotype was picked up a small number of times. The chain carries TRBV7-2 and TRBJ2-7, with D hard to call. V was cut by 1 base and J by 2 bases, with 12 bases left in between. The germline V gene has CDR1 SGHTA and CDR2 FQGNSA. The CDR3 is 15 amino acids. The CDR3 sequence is CASSLEISLAYEQYV. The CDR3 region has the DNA TGTGCCAGCAGCTTAGAAATCTCTCTCGCCTACGAGCAGTACGTC.

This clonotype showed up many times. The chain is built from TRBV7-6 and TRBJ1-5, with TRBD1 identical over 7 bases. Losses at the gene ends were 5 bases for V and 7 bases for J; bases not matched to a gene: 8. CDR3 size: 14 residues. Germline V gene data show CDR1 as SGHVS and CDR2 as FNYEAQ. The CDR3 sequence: CASSARGKRQPQHF. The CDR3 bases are TGTGCCAGCAGCGCCAGGGGGAAGAGACAGCCCCAGCATTTT.

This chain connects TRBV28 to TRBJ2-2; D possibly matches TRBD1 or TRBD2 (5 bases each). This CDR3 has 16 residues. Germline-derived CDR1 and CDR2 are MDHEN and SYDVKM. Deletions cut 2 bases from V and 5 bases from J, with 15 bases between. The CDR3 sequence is CASSLRARGVTGELFF. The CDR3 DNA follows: TGTGCCAGCAGTTTACGGGCGAGGGGTGTAACCGGGGAGCTGTTTTTT. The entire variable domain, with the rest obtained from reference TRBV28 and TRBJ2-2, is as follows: DVKVTQSSRYLVKRTGEKVFLECVQDMDHENMFWYRQDPGLGLRLIYFSYDVKMKEKGDIPEGYSVSREKKERFSLILESASTNQTSMYLCASSLRARGVTGELFFGEGSRLTVL.